This T cell receptor (beta chain) was found in a study of CD8 T cells in Susac syndrome. Study-level information: Susac syndrome patients were untreated, on corticosteroids with some adding intravenous immunoglobulin, or on intravenous immunoglobulin only.

Random hexamers served to reverse transcribe about 0.5 to 1 ug RNA. A multiplex approach, immunoSEQ multiplex PCR, amplified TCR beta CDR3 across 54 Vbeta and 13 Jbeta. TCRdb reprocessed the immunoSEQ multiplex PCR reads with MiXCR, giving one entry per CDR3 protein. The table includes under 85,000 distinct CDR3 sequences, under 95% detected once. The germline V gene has CDR1 MGHRA and CDR2 YSYEKL. The V end lost 0 bases, the J end lost 3 bases, and 11 bases lay between the germline ends. This CDR3 is built from 16 residues. The receptor was derived from a human donor with Susac syndrome. The V gene is TRBV4-1, the J gene TRBJ2-2; D unresolved. The sample was CD8+ T cells from PBMCs. The CDR3 is CASSQEGLQDTGELFF. DNA for the CDR3: TGCGCCAGCAGCCAAGAGGGCCTCCAAGACACCGGGGAGCTGTTTTTT.